This T cell receptor beta chain is drawn from a study of blood T cell repertoires in COVID-19. The CDR3 length is 15 residues. CDR1 and CDR2 (germline): SNHLY, FYNNEI. Trimming at V came to 6 bases and at J to 5 bases, leaving 13 bases not matched to a gene. Repertoires were generated with immunoSEQ multiplex PCR, while TCRdb's copy carries only in-frame clones and drops some. The sample lists about 200,000 clones; 82% were seen once. This sequence joins TRBV2 and TRBJ2-7, with 7 bases aligning to TRBD1. This receptor was identified in a woman aged 65 to 85 with COVID-19, enrolled during active disease. Sequencing used peripheral blood. The CDR3 sequence is CASRVPYRGGNEQYF. The CDR3 DNA is TGTGCCAGCAGGGTCCCTTACAGGGGCGGCAACGAGCAGTACTTC.